The 17 T cell receptor beta chains below come from one sample, sequenced in a study of OX40 agonist ivuxolimab in advanced cancers. The library was made by the immunoSEQ multiplex PCR assay. The source is immuneACCESS, and TCRdb retained only in-frame sequences with V and J called. Part of the clones is not carried over; for the studies checked, unresolved V genes explain less than half of this, and the remainder is unexplained. The table for this sample lists roughly 50,000 clones; roughly three quarters of them were counted only once. The ten largest make up under 4.5% of the sample. The sample consisted of CD4+ or CD8+ T cells sorted from blood, taken in a trial of the OX40 agonist ivuxolimab. These receptors were taken from an adult with an advanced solid tumor such as melanoma, head and neck, liver or kidney cancer.

J is TRBJ1-3 and V is TRBV5-1; D remains ambiguous. The germline V and J ends were trimmed by 2 bases and 0 bases, with 9 bases remaining between them. CDR3 length: 15 residues. Germline V lookup: CDR1 SGHRS, CDR2 YFSETQ. The CDR3 sequence: CASSLEAFSGNTIYF. The CDR3 DNA is TGCGCCAGCAGCTTAGAGGCGTTCTCTGGAAACACCATATATTTT.

The chain joins TRBV7-9 to TRBJ1-2, with 7 nucleotides matching TRBD1. CDR1 and CDR2 from the germline V gene are SEHNR and FQNEAQ (reference sequence). The trim removed 5 bases at V and 6 bases at J, leaving 9 bases unmatched. The CDR3 is made up of 14 amino acids. CDR3 in amino acids: CASSPNSDRNGYTF. The CDR3 nucleotides are TGTGCCAGCAGCCCGAACTCGGACAGGAATGGCTACACCTTC.

The rearrangement joins TRBV19 to TRBJ2-6, with TRBD1 identical over 10 bases. Germline CDR1 and CDR2: LNHDA and SQIVND (reference sequence). The CDR3 runs 17 residues. The trim removed 4 bases at V and 4 bases at J, leaving 7 bases unmatched. The CDR3 DNA is TGTGCCAGTAGTAAGGGGACAGGGGTTTCAGGGGCCAACGTCCTGACTTTC. Its protein product is CASSKGTGVSGANVLTF.

The rearrangement links TRBV19 to TRBJ2-5; D is unresolved. Trimming stripped 2 bases from V and 1 base from J, with 5 bases between. This CDR3 is built from 13 residues. Germline assignment: CDR1 LNHDA and CDR2 SQIVND (reference sequence). CDR3 region: CASSINSQETQYF. The CDR3 region has the DNA TGTGCCAGTAGTATAAACAGCCAAGAGACCCAGTACTTC.

V gene TRBV6-5 combines with J gene TRBJ1-1; weak D call: TRBD1 (6 bases). There are 15 residues in the CDR3. Germline-derived CDR1 and CDR2 are MNHEY and SVGAGI. V was pared by 5 bases and J by 6 bases, with 19 bases between. As DNA, the CDR3 is TGTGCCAGCAGTCGACGACAGCGGGGGGCCGCTGAAGCTTTCTTT. As protein: CASSRRQRGAAEAFF.

The rearrangement joins TRBV7-9 to TRBJ1-1; the D is unclear. Trimming stripped 2 bases from V and 0 bases from J, with 7 bases between. This CDR3 has 14 residues. Germline CDR1 and CDR2: SEHNR and FQNEAQ (reference sequence). CDR3: CASSLMGMNTEAFF. CDR3 DNA: TGTGCCAGCAGCTTAATGGGTATGAACACTGAAGCTTTCTTT.

The rearrangement links TRBV6-1 to TRBJ1-2; D remains unclear. The V gene's germline CDR1 is MNHNS and CDR2 SASEGT. V dropped 3 bases and J dropped 1 base, with 6 bases sitting between them. The CDR3 extends over 13 amino acids. The CDR3 region has the DNA TGTGCCAGCAGTGACAGGATTAACTATGGCTACACCTTC. Its translation: CASSDRINYGYTF.

The chain has TRBV7-2 and TRBJ2-7; unclear D gene. The CDR3 loop spans 14 amino acids. V gave up 4 bases and J gave up 3 bases, with 13 bases separating them. The germline V gene encodes CDR1 SGHTA and CDR2 FQGNSA. CDR3 amino acids: CASSSGSGIYEQYF. CDR3 coding DNA: TGTGCCAGCAGCTCCGGGTCCGGCATCTACGAGCAGTACTTC.

V usage is TRBV11-2 and J usage is TRBJ2-5; D perhaps matches TRBD1 (7 bases). The CDR3 consists of 15 residues. V lost 5 bases and J lost 9, with 22 bases in between. CDR1 and CDR2 (germline): SGHAT, FQNNGV. The chain's CDR3 is CASSPSVGGGRAQYF. CDR3 nucleotide sequence: TGTGCCAGCAGCCCCTCGGTCGGAGGGGGCAGGGCCCAGTACTTC. Full variable domain (rest looked up from reference TRBV11-2 and TRBJ2-5): EAGVAQSPRYKIIEKRQSVAFWCNPISGHATLYWYQQILGQGPKLLIQFQNNGVVDDSQLPKDRFSAERLKGVDSTLKIQPAKLEDSAVYLCASSPSVGGGRAQYFGPGTRLLVL.

The chain recombines TRBV5-1 with TRBJ2-7; D gene uncertain. The CDR3 consists of 14 residues. Germline values: CDR1 SGHRS, CDR2 YFSETQ. Trimming cost V 0 bases and J 1 base, with 8 bases left between them. CDR3 loop: CASSLGAASYEQYF. DNA of the CDR3: TGCGCCAGCAGCTTGGGGGCAGCTTCCTACGAGCAGTACTTC. Together with reference TRBV5-1 and TRBJ2-7, the CDR3 gives the full variable domain: KAGVTQTPRYLIKTRGQQVTLSCSPISGHRSVSWYQQTPGQGLQFLFEYFSETQRNKGNFPGRFSGRQFSNSRSEMNVSTLELGDSALYLCASSLGAASYEQYFGPGTRLTVT.

The rearrangement links TRBV19 to TRBJ1-1; 9 bases match TRBD1. J gave up 5 bases and V 5 bases, and 12 bases lay outside the gene matches. Germline assignment: CDR1 LNHDA and CDR2 SQIVND (reference sequence). The CDR3 extends over 16 amino acids. CDR3 loop: CASSQGQGGSRTEAFF. In DNA form, the CDR3 reads TGTGCCAGTAGTCAGGGACAGGGCGGGAGTAGGACTGAAGCTTTCTTT.

The rearrangement uses TRBV7-2 and TRBJ1-4; D remains unclear. V gave up 2 bases and J gave up 8 bases, with 9 bases separating them. CDR3 size: 13 residues. In germline, CDR1 is SGHTA, CDR2 FQGNSA. CDR3 nucleotides: TGTGCCAGCAGCTTACGCTTAGGCGAAAAACTGTTTTTT. It is translated as CASSLRLGEKLFF.

The chain links TRBV5-1 to TRBJ2-7; D is uncertain. Per germline, CDR1 SGHRS and CDR2 YFSETQ. V was trimmed by 4 bases and J by 4 bases, leaving 18 bases between them. This CDR3 has 15 residues. The DNA for the CDR3 is TGCGCCAGCAGCATTTACTCCGGGTTTCAGTACGAGCAGTACTTC. It codes for CASSIYSGFQYEQYF. Together with reference TRBV5-1 and TRBJ2-7, the CDR3 gives the full variable domain: KAGVTQTPRYLIKTRGQQVTLSCSPISGHRSVSWYQQTPGQGLQFLFEYFSETQRNKGNFPGRFSGRQFSNSRSEMNVSTLELGDSALYLCASSIYSGFQYEQYFGPGTRLTVT.

The gene calls are TRBV19 and TRBJ2-1; D remains unclear. Trimming left V 5 bases short and J 1 base short, with 3 bases between. This CDR3 spans 12 amino acids. CDR1 and CDR2 (germline): LNHDA, SQIVND (reference sequence). CDR3 sequence: CASSFSYNEQFF. The CDR3 nucleotides read TGTGCCAGTAGTTTTTCCTACAATGAGCAGTTCTTC. Full variable domain (rest looked up from reference TRBV19 and TRBJ2-1): DGGITQSPKYLFRKEGQNVTLSCEQNLNHDAMYWYRQDPGQGLRLIYYSQIVNDFQKGDIAEGYSVSREKKESFPLTVTSAQKNPTAFYLCASSFSYNEQFFGPGTRLTVL.

J is TRBJ1-6 and V is TRBV7-2; TRBD1 matches 10 bases. Germline V CDR1 and CDR2: SGHTA, FQGNSA. The CDR3 is 15 residues long. With 5 bases clipped from V and 7 bases from J, the junction kept 5 bases outside the gene matches. The CDR3 loop is CASSTGQGWNSPLHF. As DNA, the CDR3 is TGTGCCAGCAGCACGGGACAGGGGTGGAATTCACCCCTCCACTTT.

A few counts support this clone. J is TRBJ2-2 and V is TRBV5-1; TRBD1 aligns across 8 bases. This CDR3 spans 15 amino acids. CDR1 and CDR2 (germline): SGHRS, YFSETQ. With V trimmed by 4 bases and J by 7 bases, 9 bases remained unmatched. The CDR3 region is CASSPRQGYDGELFF. The DNA of the CDR3 is TGCGCCAGCAGCCCGCGACAGGGGTATGACGGGGAGCTGTTTTTT.

In this sample, this clone turned up once. The chain combines TRBV7-8 with TRBJ1-3; D unclear. V was cut by 1 base and J by 9 bases, with 13 bases left in between. Germline lookup yields CDR1 SGHVS and CDR2 FQNEAQ. The CDR3 runs 14 residues. This CDR3 reads CASSLEGAGSTIYF. CDR3 coding DNA: TGTGCCAGCAGCTTAGAGGGAGCTGGGAGCACCATATATTTT.